This record covers a single T cell receptor (beta chain). Trimming took 8 bases from V and 2 from J; bases not matched to a gene: 4. The germline CDR1 and CDR2 sequences are MNHEY and SVGAGI. The CDR3 runs 13 residues. This specimen belongs to a study of blood T cell repertoires in COVID-19. Study-level background: COVID-19 samples, acute and convalescent, were from the United States, Italy and Spain. PBMCs, B-cell-depleted T cells, or T cells provided the cDNA or gDNA that made up the material.

Seattle researchers signed up patients amid active infection and tracked them longitudinally. Authors' methods: Estimation of nucleated cell counts was performed using reference gene primer amplification. Some clones are missing from TCRdb's copy, which holds only in-frame ones; the method was immunoSEQ multiplex PCR. The DNA gave D and trimming, while V, J and clone size come from that table. The sample lists tens of thousands of clones; roughly 88% were seen once. V is TRBV6-5 and J is TRBJ2-7; 9 positions match TRBD1. The sequencing input was peripheral blood. This clonotype was obtained from a man in his 60s with COVID-19, enrolled during active disease. This CDR3 is CASLGQGAYEQYF. Here the CDR3 DNA reads TGTGCCAGCCTGGGACAGGGAGCCTACGAGCAGTACTTC.